This T cell receptor beta chain was sequenced in a study of OX40 agonist ivuxolimab in advanced cancers. The study, taken as a whole, reports: Patients with a partial response at 0.1-3.0 mg/kg had among the lowest clonal expansion. CD8+ T cells were the subset that, on average, had more expanded clones than CD4+.

The assay was immunoSEQ multiplex PCR, and TCRdb's table has in-frame clones only and misses some. The repertoire holds more than 60,000 clones, more than 80% seen once, with roughly an eighth in the top ten. A remark on this clone: What it recognizes is unknown.

The CDR3 runs 16 residues. CDR1 is MGHRA and CDR2 is YSYEKL in the germline V gene. V was shortened by 0 bases and J by 5 bases, with 13 bases between the two germline ends. The V gene is TRBV4-1, the J gene TRBJ2-2; D possibly matches TRBD1 or TRBD2 (5 bases each). The source was CD4+ or CD8+ T cells sorted from blood, collected in a trial of the OX40 agonist ivuxolimab. The clonotype was recovered from an adult with an advanced solid tumor such as melanoma, head and neck, liver or kidney cancer. The CDR3 bases are TGCGCCAGCAGCCAAGAAGCGCAGGGCGGGACCGGGGAGCTGTTTTTT. The encoded protein is CASSQEAQGGTGELFF.